These T cell receptor beta chains were read from a single sample in a study of identical twins. TCRdb re-analysed the 5' RACE reads in MiXCR, keeping a single row per CDR3 protein. The data hold 600,000 to 700,000 distinct CDR3 sequences, with 21% observed a single time. These sequences were also reported in another study, on T cells expressing NK-cell markers.

Specimen: PBMCs. Every receptor here comes from a woman aged 18-29 years in good health. CDR3s leave out the opening cysteine and the closing phenylalanine or tryptophan. The D gene is left open where the match is weak.

v_gene,d_gene,j_gene,CDR3aa
TRBV7-3,.,TRBJ2-1,ASSSRFGNEQF
TRBV6-4,TRBD2,TRBJ2-2,ASSDRWGGSNTGELF
TRBV7-6,TRBD2,TRBJ2-3,ASSFRFAGGDTDTQY
TRBV6-5,.,TRBJ2-5,ASSHRDGQETQY
TRBV18,.,TRBJ1-1,ASSPTSGGRAF
TRBV6-5,.,TRBJ1-1,ASSYLGKVGTEAF
TRBV12-3/TRBV12-4,TRBD2,TRBJ2-7,ASSFEGLAGQY
TRBV2,.,TRBJ2-2,ASSPQASAGELF
TRBV10-3,.,TRBJ2-7,ATVDLDPLGEQY
TRBV20-1,TRBD1,TRBJ1-4,SAQGTGNEKLF
TRBV10-3,.,TRBJ2-3,AISVNSGTDTQY
TRBV7-9,.,TRBJ1-1,ASDGGGEGNTEAF
TRBV6-1,.,TRBJ2-1,ASRRRDSPYNEQF
TRBV18,.,TRBJ2-1,ASSPQGASEQF
TRBV12-3/TRBV12-4,.,TRBJ2-1,ASSLKISYNEQF
TRBV10-3,.,TRBJ2-7,AISGGDVAYEQY
TRBV12-3/TRBV12-4,TRBD2,TRBJ2-3,ASRVAGGTDTQY